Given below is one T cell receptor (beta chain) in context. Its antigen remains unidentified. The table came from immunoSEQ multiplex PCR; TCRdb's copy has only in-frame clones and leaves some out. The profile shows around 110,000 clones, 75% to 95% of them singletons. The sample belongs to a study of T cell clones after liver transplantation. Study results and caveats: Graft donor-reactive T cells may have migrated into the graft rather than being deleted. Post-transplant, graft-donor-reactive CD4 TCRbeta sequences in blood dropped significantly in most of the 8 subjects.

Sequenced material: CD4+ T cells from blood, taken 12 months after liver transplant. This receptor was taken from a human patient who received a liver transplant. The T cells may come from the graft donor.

The CDR3, as DNA: TGTGCCAGCAGTTCAGAGGCAGGGTACTACAATGAGCAGTTCTTC. This encodes CASSSEAGYYNEQFF. The rearrangement joins TRBV6-5 to TRBJ2-1; D is perhaps TRBD1 (5 bases). Germline V lookup: CDR1 MNHEY, CDR2 SVGAGI. The CDR3 contains 15 residues. The germline V and J ends were trimmed by 4 bases and 3 bases, with 13 bases remaining between them.